This T cell receptor beta chain was sequenced for a study of blood T cell repertoires in COVID-19. Study-level information: Whether acute or convalescent, the COVID-19 samples came from the United States, Italy and Spain. In each case, the material was cDNA or gDNA derived from T cells, B-cell-depleted T cells, or PBMCs.

During active infection, Seattle patients enrolled and were then monitored through disease. V dropped 5 bases and J dropped 6; count of bases not matched to a gene: 3. Germline CDR1 reads KGHSH; CDR2 reads LQKENI. The CDR3 has 13 residues. Profiled with immunoSEQ multiplex PCR; TCRdb holds only in-frame clones, not every one. The table has 300,000 to 400,000 clones, 88% seen once. The chain joins TRBV18 to TRBJ1-3; 8 nucleotides agree with TRBD1. This clonotype was obtained from a woman in her 70s with COVID-19, enrolled during active disease. The material sequenced was peripheral blood. The CDR3: CASSSGQANTIYF. The CDR3 DNA is TGTGCCAGCTCATCGGGACAGGCAAACACCATATATTTT.